This TCR beta chain was retrieved from a study of T cell repertoires in cytomegalovirus infection. Study-wide background: Recently identified HLA-C-restricted CMV epitopes were used, and well-studied HLA-B-restricted CMV epitopes were used as well. TCR beta signatures that were public indicated CMV infection and matching HLA type.

There are a few counts of this clonotype. Its cognate antigen is unknown. This CDR3 comprises 15 residues. Germline V gives CDR1 MDHEN, CDR2 SYDVKM. The V gene end was trimmed by 4 bases and the J gene end by 3 bases; junction bases not matched to a gene: 8. In TCRdb, the reads were re-called with MiXCR into one record per CDR3 protein. The table shows 900,000 to 950,000 distinct CDR3 sequences, with roughly 30% occurring only once. The chain employs TRBV28 and TRBJ2-5; 7 bases match TRBD2. The receptor comes from a human donor in good health (CMV status not recorded). Some clones in this sample may be carry-over from other donors' samples. The specimen was cultured CD8+ T cells from PBMCs, collected from culture after CMV antigen stimulation. For the CDR3, the DNA is TGTGCCAGCAGTTCCGGGACTACGCTCGAAGAGACCCAGTACTTC. It codes for CASSSGTTLEETQYF.